This TCR beta chain was documented in a study of identical twins. Trimming left V 5 bases short and J 4 bases short, with 16 bases between. Per germline, CDR1 SGHRS and CDR2 YFSETQ. The CDR3 sequence is 15 residues long. TCRdb redid the calling of the 5' RACE reads with MiXCR, one entry per CDR3 protein. The repertoire includes just under 650,000 distinct CDR3 sequences, under 8.5% of them detected once, and 1.6% sits in the top ten. A few counts support this clonotype. This sample also belongs to another study, concerning yellow fever vaccine responses in identical twins.

The material sequenced was PBMCs. The chain is built from TRBV5-1 and TRBJ2-1; D may be TRBD1 or TRBD2 (5 bases each). This sequence was found in a woman under 30 in good health. The CDR3 protein is CASRVGVSWYNEQFF. The CDR3 DNA follows: TGCGCCAGCAGGGTGGGGGTGTCGTGGTACAATGAGCAGTTCTTC.